One and the same sample provided the 25 T cell receptor beta chains below, sequenced in a study of CD8 T cells in ankylosing spondylitis. MiXCR was run by TCRdb on the 5' RACE reads, yielding one entry per CDR3 protein. There are tens of thousands of distinct CDR3 sequences in the sample; 5.3% occur only once, and roughly 1.9% lies in the top ten. Sequenced sample: blood, either unsorted or a sorted T cell fraction (not recorded which). These receptors were taken from a female donor with ankylosing spondylitis or in good health (not recorded which).

The rearrangement links TRBV9 to TRBJ2-3; D is unresolved. V was shortened by 0 bases and J by 7 bases, with 9 bases between the two germline ends. The CDR3 consists of 13 residues. In germline, CDR1 is SGDLS, CDR2 YYNGEE. CDR3: CASSVAGSNTQYF. The CDR3 coding sequence is TGTGCCAGCAGCGTAGCTGGGTCAAATACGCAGTATTTT.

This clonotype was picked up many times. This chain links TRBV9 with TRBJ2-1; possible D gene TRBD1, 6 bases. Germline CDR1 reads SGDLS; CDR2 reads YYNGEE. Between the trimmed V and J ends, which lost 4 bases and 0 bases, there was a span of 17 bases. This CDR3 has 17 residues. The CDR3 spells CASSPRLGGSSYNEQFF. The CDR3 bases are TGTGCCAGCAGCCCCCGATTAGGGGGAAGCTCCTACAATGAGCAGTTCTTC.

Many counts were recorded for this clonotype. The V and J genes are TRBV9 and TRBJ2-1, with D possibly called TRBD1 or TRBD2 (6 bases each). V gave up 3 bases and J gave up 0 bases, with 10 bases separating them. The CDR3 has 15 amino acids. Germline V gene sequence: CDR1 SGDLS, CDR2 YYNGEE. The CDR3 is CASSEGGNSYNEQFF. CDR3 DNA sequence: TGTGCCAGCAGCGAGGGGGGAAACTCCTACAATGAGCAGTTCTTC. Full variable domain (rest looked up from reference TRBV9 and TRBJ2-1): DSGVTQTPKHLITATGQRVTLRCSPRSGDLSVYWYQQSLDQGLQFLIQYYNGEERAKGNILERFSAQQFPDLHSELNLSSLELGDSALYFCASSEGGNSYNEQFFGPGTRLTVL.

The table lists this clonotype with many counts. The chain uses TRBV9 and TRBJ2-1, with D perhaps matching TRBD1 (6 bases). The CDR3 contains 15 residues. V lost 1 base and J 7 bases, leaving 15 bases between the germline ends. Per the germline V gene, CDR1 is SGDLS and CDR2 is YYNGEE. CDR3 loop: CASSVTGSERNEQFF. CDR3 DNA sequence: TGTGCCAGCAGCGTAACAGGGAGCGAGAGAAATGAGCAGTTCTTC.

There are many counts of this clonotype. This chain uses TRBV11-2 with TRBJ2-7, with 7 bases identical to TRBD2. Germline CDR1 SGHAT, CDR2 FQNNGV. The V segment lost 0 bases and the J segment 2 bases; nucleotides outside the gene matches: 4. The CDR3 runs 15 residues. The CDR3 DNA reads TGTGCCAGCAGCTTAGATGGGGGGGACCCCTACGAGCAGTACTTC. This gives the protein CASSLDGGDPYEQYF.

This clonotype was recorded at least ten times. The chain employs TRBV9 and TRBJ2-1, with D possibly matching TRBD1 (6 bases). Trimming shortened V by 5 bases and J by 1 base, and 10 bases separated the two germline ends. CDR3 length equals 14 residues. Germline CDR1 SGDLS, CDR2 YYNGEE. The CDR3, as DNA: TGTGCCAGCAGACCGCAGGGGTCCTACAATGAGCAGTTCTTC. As protein: CASRPQGSYNEQFF.

In this sample, this clonotype turned up many times. V and J are TRBV9 and TRBJ2-2, with TRBD1 matching over 9 bases. The CDR3 has 16 residues. J lost 0 bases, V lost 6 bases, and 6 bases had no gene match. The germline CDR1 and CDR2 sequences are SGDLS and YYNGEE. Here the CDR3 DNA reads TGTGCCAGCACGAAAGGGACAGGGCCGAACACCGGGGAGCTGTTTTTT. It codes for CASTKGTGPNTGELFF. Full variable domain (outside the CDR3, taken from reference TRBV9 and TRBJ2-2): DSGVTQTPKHLITATGQRVTLRCSPRSGDLSVYWYQQSLDQGLQFLIQYYNGEERAKGNILERFSAQQFPDLHSELNLSSLELGDSALYFCASTKGTGPNTGELFFGEGSRLTVL.

This clonotype was seen at least ten times. The chain joins TRBV9 to TRBJ2-7, with 9 bases identical to TRBD2. CDR1 and CDR2 (germline): SGDLS, YYNGEE. The CDR3 runs 16 residues. Unmatched junction bases numbered 11, after V lost 7 bases and J lost 0 bases. The CDR3 region is CASATGRAGGSYEQYF. The CDR3 DNA reads TGTGCCAGCGCAACCGGGCGAGCGGGAGGCTCCTACGAGCAGTACTTC.

This clonotype was seen repeatedly, ten times or more. V is TRBV9 and J is TRBJ1-4; 8 nucleotides agree with TRBD1. This CDR3 is built from 12 residues. The V segment lost 4 bases and the J segment 14 bases; nucleotides outside the gene matches: 7. Germline values: CDR1 SGDLS, CDR2 YYNGEE. The CDR3 spells CASSTGQGSLFF. CDR3 DNA sequence: TGTGCCAGCAGCACCGGACAGGGTTCGCTGTTTTTT.

This clonotype came up many times. The J gene is TRBJ2-7, the V gene TRBV9, with 13 bases lining up with TRBD2. Germline V gene sequence: CDR1 SGDLS, CDR2 YYNGEE. The CDR3 has 15 residues. V trimming: 4 bases; J trimming: 5 bases; junction bases outside the gene matches: 6. The CDR3 reads CASSSTSGGAHEQYF. CDR3 nucleotides: TGTGCCAGCAGCTCTACTAGCGGGGGGGCCCACGAGCAGTACTTC.

In this sample, this clonotype turned up many times. The V and J genes are TRBV9 and TRBJ2-2, with D possibly being TRBD1 or TRBD2 (5 bases each). The CDR3 length is 15 residues. V was pared by 3 bases and J by 0 bases, with 9 bases between. CDR1 SGDLS and CDR2 YYNGEE come from the germline V gene. CDR3 loop: CASSAPGPNTGELFF. The DNA for the CDR3 is TGTGCCAGCAGCGCACCGGGGCCGAACACCGGGGAGCTGTTTTTT.

This clonotype was observed many times. The chain is built from TRBV9 and TRBJ1-3; D might be TRBD1 (5 bases). Germline assignment: CDR1 SGDLS and CDR2 YYNGEE. V gave up 3 bases and J gave up 0 bases, with 13 bases separating them. The CDR3 has 16 amino acids. CDR3 in DNA: TGTGCCAGCAGCGAGTCGACAGCCAGCTCTGGAAACACCATATATTTT. Translated: CASSESTASSGNTIYF.

This clonotype was picked up many times. The rearrangement uses TRBV9 and TRBJ2-3; D gene unclear. Germline V gene lookup returns CDR1 SGDLS and CDR2 YYNGEE. The germline V and J ends were trimmed by 4 bases and 1 base, with 10 bases remaining between them. This CDR3 spans 14 amino acids. The CDR3 region has the DNA TGTGCCAGCAGCTTTAGAGTTGGCACAGATACGCAGTATTTT. It encodes CASSFRVGTDTQYF.

This clonotype showed up many times. CDR3 amino acids: CASSVDGRETQYF. The CDR3 DNA follows: TGTGCCAGCAGCGTAGATGGGAGGGAGACCCAGTACTTC. The rearrangement joins TRBV9 to TRBJ2-5; tentatively, D is TRBD2 (6 bases). CDR3 size: 13 residues. CDR1 and CDR2 (germline): SGDLS, YYNGEE. V lost 0 bases to trimming and J lost 5 bases, with 8 bases between them.

This clonotype has a count of ten or more. The V gene is TRBV9, the J gene TRBJ2-3; TRBD1 is a possible D gene (7 bases). CDR3 length equals 16 residues. Germline CDR1 and CDR2: SGDLS and YYNGEE. Trimming removed 4 bases at V and 4 bases at J, with 19 bases between. The CDR3 here is CASSPRGERGADTQYF. Here the CDR3 DNA reads TGTGCCAGCAGCCCCAGGGGGGAGCGCGGCGCAGATACGCAGTATTTT.

This clonotype has a count of ten or more. The J gene is TRBJ2-1, the V gene TRBV9, with 8 bases aligning to TRBD1. The CDR3 runs 15 residues. V lost 1 base to trimming and J lost 3 bases; unmatched junction nucleotides: 3. Germline V CDR1 and CDR2: SGDLS, YYNGEE. CDR3 DNA: TGTGCCAGCAGCGTATCCGGACAGGGCTACAATGAGCAGTTCTTC. Its protein product is CASSVSGQGYNEQFF.

Many counts were recorded for this clonotype. The CDR3 region has the DNA TGTGCCAGCAGCGCCCGAAATGGGGCTGAAGCTTTCTTT. Residues: CASSARNGAEAFF. The rearrangement uses TRBV9 and TRBJ1-1; no definite D call. The CDR3 extends over 13 amino acids. V lost 3 bases to trimming and J lost 6 bases, with 12 bases between them. Per the germline V gene, CDR1 is SGDLS and CDR2 is YYNGEE.

This clonotype was recorded many times. The junction shows a germline mismatch at one end, possibly a read error. The chain joins TRBV9 to TRBJ1-3; D may be TRBD1 (5 bases). The CDR3 covers 14 residues. From germline, CDR1 is SGDLS and CDR2 YYNGEE. The CDR3 DNA is TGTGCCAGCAACGTAGACGGGGGAATCAACACCATATATTTT. Protein product: CASNVDGGINTIYF.

About this clonotype itself: It may be a read error: a sequence one base away is much more abundant. The gene calls are TRBV6-6 and TRBJ2-7; D is possibly TRBD1 (5 bases). CDR1 is MNHNY and CDR2 is SVGAGI in the germline V gene (reference sequence). The CDR3 runs 12 residues. The ends were cut back, 11 bases at V and 2 bases at J, with 13 bases in the middle. The CDR3 loop reads CAGWTWAYEQYF. As DNA, the CDR3 is TGTGCCGGCTGGACATGGGCCTACGAGCAGTACTTC.

This clonotype was seen at least ten times. J is TRBJ2-7 and V is TRBV9; 7 nucleotides line up with TRBD2. The CDR3 covers 15 residues. The germline V gene has CDR1 SGDLS and CDR2 YYNGEE. V lost 3 bases, J lost 5 bases, and 11 bases stayed unmatched. The CDR3 DNA is TGTGCCAGCAGCGCCTTAAGTGGGAGGGCCCACGAGCAGTACTTC. This codes for CASSALSGRAHEQYF. Full variable domain (remainder filled in from reference TRBV9 and TRBJ2-7): DSGVTQTPKHLITATGQRVTLRCSPRSGDLSVYWYQQSLDQGLQFLIQYYNGEERAKGNILERFSAQQFPDLHSELNLSSLELGDSALYFCASSALSGRAHEQYFGPGTRLTVT.

This clonotype showed up many times. The rearrangement uses TRBV9 and TRBJ2-7, with D perhaps TRBD1 (6 bases). V lost 4 bases and J lost 4, with 12 bases in between. Germline V gives CDR1 SGDLS, CDR2 YYNGEE. The CDR3 sequence is 13 residues long. The CDR3 coding sequence is TGTGCCAGCAGCCCTGGGGGCTTTTACGAGCAGTACTTC. It is translated as CASSPGGFYEQYF.

This clonotype was detected many times. The chain has TRBV9 and TRBJ1-6; 9 bases align to TRBD1. The V and J ends lost 0 bases and 10 bases, in that order; junction bases with no gene match: 2. There are 14 residues in the CDR3. Germline V gene data show CDR1 as SGDLS and CDR2 as YYNGEE. CDR3 amino acids: CASSVEDRGSPLHF. As DNA, the CDR3 is TGTGCCAGCAGCGTAGAGGACAGGGGCTCACCCCTCCACTTT.

This clonotype has at least ten counts. V is TRBV9 and J is TRBJ1-2; D call uncertain. Germline lookup yields CDR1 SGDLS and CDR2 YYNGEE. The ends were cut back, 0 bases at V and 0 bases at J, with 9 bases in the middle. This CDR3 comprises 15 residues. Written as DNA, the CDR3 is TGTGCCAGCAGCGTAGGTGGCAGAGCTAACTATGGCTACACCTTC. Translated: CASSVGGRANYGYTF.

This clonotype was detected a few times. CDR3 region: CASSLDQETQYF. Here the CDR3 DNA reads TGTGCCAGCAGCCTAGATCAAGAGACCCAGTACTTC. The chain joins TRBV9 to TRBJ2-5, with D hard to call. The V end lost 4 bases, the J end lost 2 bases, and 6 bases lay between the germline ends. Germline V gene sequence: CDR1 SGDLS, CDR2 YYNGEE. The CDR3 runs 12 residues. The full variable domain, with the rest looked up from reference TRBV9 and TRBJ2-5, is DSGVTQTPKHLITATGQRVTLRCSPRSGDLSVYWYQQSLDQGLQFLIQYYNGEERAKGNILERFSAQQFPDLHSELNLSSLELGDSALYFCASSLDQETQYFGPGTRLLVL.

By sample fraction, this clonotype is medium-sized. The chain carries TRBV9 and TRBJ1-2, with 9 bases lining up with TRBD1. The V gene end was trimmed by 1 base and the J gene end by 1 base; junction bases not matched to a gene: 5. The CDR3 spans 16 residues. Germline values: CDR1 SGDLS, CDR2 YYNGEE. The CDR3, as DNA: TGTGCCAGCAGCGTAACAGGGGGCACCCTTAACTATGGCTACACCTTC. This sequence encodes CASSVTGGTLNYGYTF.